This entry features one TCR beta chain sequence. The antigen is not known. The source of roughly 2 micrograms of genomic DNA for TCR beta libraries was cryopreserved PBMCs. Generated by immunoSEQ multiplex PCR, the TCRdb table keeps only in-frame clones and is missing some. The sample holds around 310,000 clones, about 77% seen once. This sample was included in a study of cytotoxic CD8 clonotypes in ibrutinib-treated CLL. Study in general: On average, more than 85,000 productive rearrangements and 260,000 or so productive templates per sample. Findings of the study overall: Different sampling times were used for sustained-remission and progressing patients.

V dropped 4 bases and J dropped 6; count of bases not matched to a gene: 6. The V gene's germline CDR1 is SGHRS and CDR2 YFSETQ. CDR3 size: 14 residues. The gene calls are TRBV5-1 and TRBJ2-1; 8 bases are shared with TRBD2. The sequencing used PBMCs, collected before ibrutinib treatment. The receptor's source is a human donor with chronic lymphocytic leukemia. The CDR3 loop is CASSPPGGINEQFF. The CDR3 DNA reads TGCGCCAGCAGCCCCCCGGGGGGGATCAATGAGCAGTTCTTC.